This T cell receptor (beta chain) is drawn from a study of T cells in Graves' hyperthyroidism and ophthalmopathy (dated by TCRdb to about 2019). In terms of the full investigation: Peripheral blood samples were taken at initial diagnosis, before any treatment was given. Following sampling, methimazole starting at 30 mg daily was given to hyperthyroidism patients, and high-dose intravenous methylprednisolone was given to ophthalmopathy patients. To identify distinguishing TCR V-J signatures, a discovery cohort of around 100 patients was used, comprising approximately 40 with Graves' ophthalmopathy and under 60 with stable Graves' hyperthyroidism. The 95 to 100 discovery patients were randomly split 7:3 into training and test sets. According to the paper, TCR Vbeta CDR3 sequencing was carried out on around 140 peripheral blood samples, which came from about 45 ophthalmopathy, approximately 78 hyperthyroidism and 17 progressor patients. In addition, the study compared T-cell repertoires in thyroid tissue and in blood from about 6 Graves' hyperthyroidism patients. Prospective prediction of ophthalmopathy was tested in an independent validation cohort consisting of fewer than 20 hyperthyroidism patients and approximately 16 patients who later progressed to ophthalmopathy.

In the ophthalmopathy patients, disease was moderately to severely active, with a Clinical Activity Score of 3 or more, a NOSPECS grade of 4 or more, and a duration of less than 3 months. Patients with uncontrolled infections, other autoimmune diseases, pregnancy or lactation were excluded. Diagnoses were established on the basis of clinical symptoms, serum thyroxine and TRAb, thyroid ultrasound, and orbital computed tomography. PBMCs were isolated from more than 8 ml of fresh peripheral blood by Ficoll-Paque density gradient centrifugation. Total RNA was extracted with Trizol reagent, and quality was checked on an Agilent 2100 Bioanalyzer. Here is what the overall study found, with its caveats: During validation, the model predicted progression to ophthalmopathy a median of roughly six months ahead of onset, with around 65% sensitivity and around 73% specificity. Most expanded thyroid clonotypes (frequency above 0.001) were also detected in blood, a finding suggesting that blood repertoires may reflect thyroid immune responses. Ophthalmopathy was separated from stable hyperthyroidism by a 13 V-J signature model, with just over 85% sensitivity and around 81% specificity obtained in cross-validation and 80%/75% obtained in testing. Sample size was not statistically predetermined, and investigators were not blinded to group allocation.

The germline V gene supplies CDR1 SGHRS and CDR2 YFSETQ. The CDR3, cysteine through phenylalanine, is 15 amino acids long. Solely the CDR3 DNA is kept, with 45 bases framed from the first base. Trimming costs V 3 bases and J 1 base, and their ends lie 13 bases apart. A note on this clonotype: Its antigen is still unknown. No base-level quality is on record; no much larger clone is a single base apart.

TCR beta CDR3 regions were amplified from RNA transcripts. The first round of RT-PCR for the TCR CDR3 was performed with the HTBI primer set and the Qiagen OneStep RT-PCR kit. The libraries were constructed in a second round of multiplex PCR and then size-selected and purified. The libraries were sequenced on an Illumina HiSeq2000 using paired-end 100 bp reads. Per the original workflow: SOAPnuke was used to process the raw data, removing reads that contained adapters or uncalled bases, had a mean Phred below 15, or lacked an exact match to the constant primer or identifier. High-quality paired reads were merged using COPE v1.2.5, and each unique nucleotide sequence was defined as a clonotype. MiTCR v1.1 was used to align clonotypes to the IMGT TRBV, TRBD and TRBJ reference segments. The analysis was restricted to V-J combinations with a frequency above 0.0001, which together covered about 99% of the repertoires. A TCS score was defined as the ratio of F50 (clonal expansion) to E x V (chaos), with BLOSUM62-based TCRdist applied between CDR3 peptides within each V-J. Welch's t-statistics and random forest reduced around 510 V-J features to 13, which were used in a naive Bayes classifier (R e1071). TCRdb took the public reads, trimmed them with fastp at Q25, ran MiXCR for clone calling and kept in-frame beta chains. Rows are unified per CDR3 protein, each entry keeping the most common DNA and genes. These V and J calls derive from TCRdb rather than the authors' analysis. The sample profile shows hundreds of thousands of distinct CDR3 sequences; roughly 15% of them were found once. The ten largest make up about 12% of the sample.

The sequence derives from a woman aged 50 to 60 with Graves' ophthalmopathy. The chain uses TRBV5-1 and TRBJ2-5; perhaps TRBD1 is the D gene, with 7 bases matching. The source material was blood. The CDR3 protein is CASSWRDRLQETQYF. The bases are TGCGCCAGCAGCTGGCGGGACAGACTCCAAGAGACCCAGTACTTC. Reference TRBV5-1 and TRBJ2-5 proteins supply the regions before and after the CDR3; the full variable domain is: KAGVTQTPRYLIKTRGQQVTLSCSPISGHRSVSWYQQTPGQGLQFLFEYFSETQRNKGNFPGRFSGRQFSNSRSEMNVSTLELGDSALYLCASSWRDRLQETQYFGPGTRLLVL.